This T cell receptor beta chain was sequenced in a study of blood T cell repertoires in COVID-19 (dated by TCRdb to the early 2020s). For context, the study as a whole: Samples covering the acute and convalescent phases of COVID-19 were provided by collaborators in the United States, Italy and Spain. Where available, HLA class I and class II types were obtained from metadata supplied by the sample provider rather than from assay-based typing. The material from the prospective study consisted of cDNA or gDNA derived from T cells, B-cell-depleted T cells, or PBMCs. The samples were drawn from two sources: the first 160 participants of the ongoing ImmuneRACE study, and over 1,000 subjects contributed by 6 global collaborators. The repertoires were released in a freely available public database intended as a resource for research on the immune response to SARS-CoV-2. The dataset comprised deeply sampled blood TCRbeta repertoires from subjects exposed to, actively infected with, or recovered from COVID-19. Nearly every sample came with metadata listing a de-identified subject ID, COVID-19 status, age in years and sex. Paper-wide results and their limitations: The quantity of clinical and demographic metadata differed by source and by participant and was supplied without curation.

The CDR3 has 15 amino acids, counting the end cysteine and phenylalanine. Solely the CDR3 DNA is kept, with 45 bases framed from the first base. The immunoSEQ Assay, a bias-controlled multiplex PCR, was used to amplify TCRbeta CDR3 regions from genomic DNA. As for the original processing: The number of nucleated cells in each sample was estimated by amplification of reference gene primers within the assay. To quantify the absolute abundance of each unique TCRbeta CDR3 rearrangement, sequence reads were collapsed and filtered. Productive Simpson clonality was computed per sample as the square root of Simpson's diversity index over productive rearrangements. Imported from immuneACCESS, the table was reduced by TCRdb to in-frame sequences with V and J called. These copies leave out some clones; in studies compared against another copy, an unresolved V gene accounts for under half, and the cause of the remainder is not known. That table furnishes V, J and clone size, whereas the DNA furnished D and trimming. In all, the sample holds 350,000 to 400,000 clones, and around 90% of those were seen once. The ten largest account for 6.5% to 7% of the sample.

In regard to this clone: It has no known antigen specificity. Base qualities are not provided; no much larger clone lies one nucleotide away.

Whole blood was collected in K2EDTA tubes by collaborating institutions according to the institutions' own protocols. For TCRbeta analysis, collaborator samples were shipped as frozen whole blood, as isolated PBMCs, or as DNA extracted from either sample type. The rearranged chain carries TRBV21-1 and TRBJ1-2; the table assigns TRBD1, which was not confirmed against the DNA. TRBV21-1 is a documented pseudogene. The sequence came from a man aged 18 to 35 with active or convalescent COVID-19. The sample comprised peripheral blood. CDR3 loop: CASSSRMGTTYGYTF. The sequenced DNA: TGTGCCAGCAGCTCCCGGATGGGGACAACTTATGGCTACACCTTC.